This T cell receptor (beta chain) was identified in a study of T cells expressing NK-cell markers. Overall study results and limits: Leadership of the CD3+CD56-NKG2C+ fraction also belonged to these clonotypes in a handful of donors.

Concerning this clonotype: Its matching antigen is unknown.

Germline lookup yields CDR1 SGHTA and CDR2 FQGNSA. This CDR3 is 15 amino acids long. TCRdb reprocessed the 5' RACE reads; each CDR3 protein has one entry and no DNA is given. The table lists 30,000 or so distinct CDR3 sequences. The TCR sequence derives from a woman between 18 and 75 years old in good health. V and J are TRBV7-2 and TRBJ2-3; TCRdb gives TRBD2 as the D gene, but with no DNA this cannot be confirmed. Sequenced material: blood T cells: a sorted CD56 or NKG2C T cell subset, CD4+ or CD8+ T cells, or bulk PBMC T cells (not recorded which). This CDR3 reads CASSLRTSGPDTQYF.